One TCR beta chain is described in this entry. The specificity of this receptor is unknown. Per-nucleotide qualities are absent, and no much larger clonotype sits a single base away. The CDR3 regions of human TCRbeta chains were subjected to immunosequencing. Concerning the study's data processing: TCRs in the repertoires were compared against a reference library of SARS-CoV-2-specific TCRs that had been generated with the MIRA antigen-specificity platform. Breadth meant the fraction of unique TCRs that were SARS-CoV-2-associated, whereas depth meant the fraction of total T cells that were SARS-CoV-2-associated. Each spike-specific TCR was assigned to its reactive spike region and to a CD4 or CD8 class using the MIRA data. Log10-transformed breadth and depth values were compared by one-way ANOVA with Sidak's multiple comparisons tests. TCRdb mirrors the immuneACCESS table, restricted to in-frame sequences. Some clones are absent from its copies; in checked studies, under half trace to an unresolved V gene, and the reason for the others is unknown. That table furnishes V, J and clone size, whereas the DNA furnished D and trimming. Counted in this sample were about 150,000 clones; approximately 91% of them appeared once. 1.5% to 2.5% of the sample rests with the top ten.

Sample time point, as interpreted from the label and publication: about 28 days (+/-7) after the second vaccine dose. AZD1222 recipients whose second dose came at about 4 weeks and those whose second dose came at about 12 weeks were combined into one group, since spike-specific TCR depth and breadth did not differ between the two schedules. Vaccinee samples came from UK trials COV001 and COV002, including a single-blind randomized controlled phase 2/3 trial of AZD1222 (ChAdOx1 nCoV-19) in healthy adults. For TCRbeta chain sequencing, PBMC samples were collected from trial participants at day 0 and at day 28 after the second dose. The record originates from a study of T cell responses to AZD1222 COVID-19 vaccine (dated by TCRdb to the early 2020s). General notes on the study: A total of 230 to 250 trial participants underwent TCR sequencing, of whom around 210 had received two doses of AZD1222 and some 26 had received two doses of the MenACWY control vaccine. Trial participants were enrolled by age into 18-55, 56-69 and 70-plus year subgroups, with around 140, 26 and 57 TCR-sequenced participants respectively.

Study-level results and caveats: Conclusions about previously exposed vaccinees are limited because only six or seven AZD1222 recipients were SARS-CoV-2 seropositive at baseline. No day 14 peak-response samples were available, so repertoires were characterized only after the peak T cell response. A significant rise in spike-specific TCR breadth and depth was observed after two AZD1222 doses relative to day 0 and relative to MenACWY recipients. Participants were mostly white British, with more females than males. The authors suggested clonal diversity may have been underestimated. In the small 56-69-year group, the increase in depth fell short of significance, most likely because of low power. The whole spike protein was spanned by vaccine-associated CD4 TCRs, and dominant responses were seen in regions 160-218 and 743-854. Reportedly, close to half of the unique spike-specific TCRs recognized epitopes lying outside the regions that are mutated in the B.1.351 and B.1.1.7 variants.

Based on the germline V gene, the CDR1 and CDR2 sequences are MNHEY and SVGAGI. Measured from the cysteine to the phenylalanine, the CDR3 is 15 residues long. The only DNA kept is the CDR3, 45 bases in frame from the first base. V trim: 6 bases; J trim: 2 bases; unmatched bases: 7. The receptor was isolated from an adult who received the AZD1222 COVID-19 vaccine. Material: peripheral blood, obtained 28 days after the second AZD1222 dose. The rearrangement joined TRBV6-5 to TRBJ1-5; TRBD1 aligns with 7 central bases. The bases are TGTGCCAGCAGCTGGAGAGGGGGCGGCAATCAGCCCCAGCATTTT. Translated, this is CASSWRGGGNQPQHF.